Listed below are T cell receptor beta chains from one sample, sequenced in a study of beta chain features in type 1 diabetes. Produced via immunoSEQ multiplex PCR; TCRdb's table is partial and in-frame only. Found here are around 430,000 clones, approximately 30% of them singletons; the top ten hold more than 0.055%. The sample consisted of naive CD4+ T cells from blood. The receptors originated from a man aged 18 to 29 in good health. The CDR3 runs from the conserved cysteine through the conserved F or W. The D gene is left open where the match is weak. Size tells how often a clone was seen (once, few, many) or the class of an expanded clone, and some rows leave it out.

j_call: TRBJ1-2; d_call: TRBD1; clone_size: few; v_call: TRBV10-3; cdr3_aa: CAIELRQGAISYGYTF; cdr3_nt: TGTGCCATAGAACTCCGACAGGGGGCGATATCCTATGGCTACACCTTC
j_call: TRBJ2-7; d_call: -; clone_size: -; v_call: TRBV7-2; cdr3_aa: CASSLRGRKSSYEQYF; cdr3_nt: TGTGCCAGCAGCTTACGGGGGCGAAAGAGCTCCTACGAGCAGTACTTC
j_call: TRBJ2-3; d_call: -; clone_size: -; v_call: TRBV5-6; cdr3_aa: CASSLQYTQYF; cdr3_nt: TGTGCCAGCAGCTTGCAATATACGCAGTATTTT
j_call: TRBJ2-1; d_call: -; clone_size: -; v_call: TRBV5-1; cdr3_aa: CASSLEGNEQFF; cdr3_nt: TGCGCCAGCAGCTTGGAGGGCAATGAGCAGTTCTTC
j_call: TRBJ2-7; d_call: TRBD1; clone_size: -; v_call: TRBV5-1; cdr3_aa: CASSFLSGTDTYEQYF; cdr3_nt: TGCGCCAGCAGCTTCCTTTCCGGGACAGACACCTACGAGCAGTACTTC
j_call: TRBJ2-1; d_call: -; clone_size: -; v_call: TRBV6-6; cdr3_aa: CASSQGNEQFF; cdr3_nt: TGTGCCAGCAGTCAAGGTAATGAGCAGTTCTTC
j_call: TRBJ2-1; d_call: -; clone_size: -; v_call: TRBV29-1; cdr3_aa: CSVAPNNEQFF; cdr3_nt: TGCAGCGTTGCCCCTAACAATGAGCAGTTCTTC
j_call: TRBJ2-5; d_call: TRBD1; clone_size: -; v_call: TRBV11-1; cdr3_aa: CASSWGQGVKTQYF; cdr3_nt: TGTGCCAGCAGCTGGGGACAGGGGGTGAAGACCCAGTACTTC
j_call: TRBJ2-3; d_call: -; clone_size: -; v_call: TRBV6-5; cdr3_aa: CASSRRRGDTDTQYF; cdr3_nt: TGTGCCAGCAGTCGCCGGAGGGGCGACACAGATACGCAGTATTTT
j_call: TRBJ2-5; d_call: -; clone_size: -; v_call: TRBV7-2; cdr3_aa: CASSFREETQYF; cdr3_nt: TGTGCCAGCAGCTTCAGGGAAGAGACCCAGTACTTC
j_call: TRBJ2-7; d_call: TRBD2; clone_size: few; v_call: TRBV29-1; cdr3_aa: CSVASGSLHEQYF; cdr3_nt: TGCAGCGTTGCTAGCGGGAGTCTCCACGAGCAGTACTTC
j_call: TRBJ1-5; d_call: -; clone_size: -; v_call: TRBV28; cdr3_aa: CASRDGHQPQHF; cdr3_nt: TGTGCCAGCCGGGACGGCCATCAGCCCCAGCATTTT
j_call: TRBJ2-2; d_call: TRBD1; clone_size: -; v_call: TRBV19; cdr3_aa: CASSRDRGFNTGELFF; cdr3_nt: TGTGCCAGTAGCCGTGACAGGGGCTTCAACACCGGGGAGCTGTTTTTT
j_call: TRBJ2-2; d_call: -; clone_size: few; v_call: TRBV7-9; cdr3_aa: CASPHGGELFF; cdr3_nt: TGTGCCAGCCCCCACGGCGGGGAGCTGTTTTTT
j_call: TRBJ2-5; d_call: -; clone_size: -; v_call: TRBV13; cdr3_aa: CASSQMDWGTQYF; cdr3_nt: TGTGCCAGCAGTCAGATGGACTGGGGGACCCAGTACTTC
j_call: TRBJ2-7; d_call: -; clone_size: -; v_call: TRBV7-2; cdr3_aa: CASSPLPGYEQYF; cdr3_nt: TGTGCCAGCAGCCCCCTCCCGGGCTACGAGCAGTACTTC
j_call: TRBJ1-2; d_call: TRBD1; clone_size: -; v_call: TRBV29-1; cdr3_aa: CSVEVSQGAGYTF; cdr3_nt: TGCAGCGTTGAAGTTAGTCAGGGGGCTGGCTACACCTTC
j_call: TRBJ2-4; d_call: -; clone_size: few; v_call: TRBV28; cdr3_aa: CASSLGVGIQYF; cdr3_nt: TGTGCCAGCAGTTTAGGGGTAGGCATTCAGTACTTC
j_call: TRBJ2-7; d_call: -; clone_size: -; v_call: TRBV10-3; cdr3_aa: CAISEWQGEQYF; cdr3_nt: TGTGCCATCAGTGAGTGGCAGGGGGAGCAGTACTTC
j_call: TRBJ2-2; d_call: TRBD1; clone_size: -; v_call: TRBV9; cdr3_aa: CASSIGTVGGELFF; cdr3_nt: TGTGCCAGCTCCATAGGGACAGTAGGCGGGGAGCTGTTTTTT
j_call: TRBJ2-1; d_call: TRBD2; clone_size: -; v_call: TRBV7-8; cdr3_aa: CASSLTSVAYNEQFF; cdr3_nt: TGTGCCAGCAGTCTAACTAGCGTTGCCTACAATGAGCAGTTCTTC
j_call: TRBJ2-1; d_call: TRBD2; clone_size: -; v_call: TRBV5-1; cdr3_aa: CASSPGTSSSNEQFF; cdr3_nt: TGCGCCAGCAGCCCCGGGACTAGCTCATCAAATGAGCAGTTCTTC
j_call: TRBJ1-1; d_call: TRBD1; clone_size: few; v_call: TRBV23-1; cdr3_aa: CASSQRTGNEAFF; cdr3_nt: TGCGCCAGCAGTCAACGGACAGGGAATGAAGCTTTCTTT
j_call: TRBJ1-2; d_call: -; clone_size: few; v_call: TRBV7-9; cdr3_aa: CASSLRAYGYTF; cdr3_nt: TGTGCCAGCAGCTTAAGGGCCTATGGCTACACCTTC
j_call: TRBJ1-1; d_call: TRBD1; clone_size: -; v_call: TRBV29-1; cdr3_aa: CSVEVQGVNTEAFF; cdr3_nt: TGCAGCGTTGAGGTTCAGGGGGTGAACACTGAAGCTTTCTTT
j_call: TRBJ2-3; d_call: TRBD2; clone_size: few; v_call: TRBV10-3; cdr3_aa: CAIKVAGGTDTQYF; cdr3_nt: TGTGCCATCAAAGTCGCGGGAGGGACAGATACGCAGTATTTT
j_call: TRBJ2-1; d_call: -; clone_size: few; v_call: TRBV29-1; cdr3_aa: CSVVGPSDEQFF; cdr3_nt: TGCAGCGTTGTGGGGCCTTCGGATGAGCAGTTCTTC
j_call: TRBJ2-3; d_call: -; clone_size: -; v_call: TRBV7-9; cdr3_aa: CASSLSRTTDTQYF; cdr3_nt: TGTGCCAGCAGCTTGAGCAGAACCACAGATACGCAGTATTTT
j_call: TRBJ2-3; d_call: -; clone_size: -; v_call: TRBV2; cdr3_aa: CASSEMGLRGTDTQYF; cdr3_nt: TGTGCCAGCAGTGAGATGGGTTTGCGGGGCACAGATACGCAGTATTTT
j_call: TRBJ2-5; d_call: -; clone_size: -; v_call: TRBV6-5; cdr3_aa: CASSYSGQLGETQYF; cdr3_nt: TGTGCCAGCAGTTACTCCGGGCAGCTAGGAGAGACCCAGTACTTC
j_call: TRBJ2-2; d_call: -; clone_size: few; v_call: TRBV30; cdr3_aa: CAWSNEISTGELFF; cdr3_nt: TGTGCCTGGAGTAACGAGATAAGCACCGGGGAGCTGTTTTTT
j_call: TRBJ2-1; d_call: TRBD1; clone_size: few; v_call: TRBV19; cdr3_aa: CASSRDRGQDNEQFF; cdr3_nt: TGTGCCAGTAGTAGGGACAGGGGGCAGGACAATGAGCAGTTCTTC
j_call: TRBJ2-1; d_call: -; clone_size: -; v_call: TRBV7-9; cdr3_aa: CASSPAGTVYNEQFF; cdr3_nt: TGTGCCAGCAGCCCTGCCGGGACGGTTTACAATGAGCAGTTCTTC
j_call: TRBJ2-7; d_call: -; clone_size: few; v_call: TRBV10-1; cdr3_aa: CASSESGVSSYEQYF; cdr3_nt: TGCGCCAGCAGTGAGTCAGGGGTCAGCTCCTACGAGCAGTACTTC
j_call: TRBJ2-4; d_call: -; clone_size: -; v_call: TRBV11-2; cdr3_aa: CASSLGTSENIQYF; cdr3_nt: TGTGCCAGCAGCTTAGGGACCAGCGAAAACATTCAGTACTTC
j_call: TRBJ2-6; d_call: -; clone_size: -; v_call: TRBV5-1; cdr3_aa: CASSPQGSGANVLTF; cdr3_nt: TGCGCCAGCAGCCCTCAGGGCTCCGGGGCCAACGTCCTGACTTTC
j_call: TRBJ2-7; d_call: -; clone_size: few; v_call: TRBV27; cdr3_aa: CASSLSSRQAPPHEQYF; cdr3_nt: TGTGCCAGCAGTTTATCGTCCCGGCAGGCGCCCCCTCACGAGCAGTACTTC
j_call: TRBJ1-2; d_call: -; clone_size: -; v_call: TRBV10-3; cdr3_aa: CAISEARNYGYTF; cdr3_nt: TGTGCCATCAGTGAGGCCCGGAACTATGGCTACACCTTC
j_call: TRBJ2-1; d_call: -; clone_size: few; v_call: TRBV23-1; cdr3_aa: CASSQQDSYHYNEQFF; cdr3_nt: TGCGCCAGCAGTCAACAGGACAGTTACCACTACAATGAGCAGTTCTTC
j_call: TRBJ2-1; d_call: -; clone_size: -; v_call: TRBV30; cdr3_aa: CAWSPQGPLGQFF; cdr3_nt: TGTGCCTGGAGTCCACAGGGTCCCTTGGGGCAGTTCTTC
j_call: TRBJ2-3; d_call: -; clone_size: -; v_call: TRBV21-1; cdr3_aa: CASSTRGRNTDTQYF; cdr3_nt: TGTGCCAGCAGCACCCGCGGGAGAAACACAGATACGCAGTATTTT
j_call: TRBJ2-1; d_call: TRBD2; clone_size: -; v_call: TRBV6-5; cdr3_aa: CASSYGGLAANEQFF; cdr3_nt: TGTGCCAGCAGTTACGGTGGACTAGCGGCGAATGAGCAGTTCTTC
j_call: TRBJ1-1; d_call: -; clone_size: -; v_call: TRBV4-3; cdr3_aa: CASSQNRDTQGGGTEAFF; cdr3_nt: TGCGCCAGCAGCCAGAACCGGGACACCCAAGGTGGTGGCACTGAAGCTTTCTTT
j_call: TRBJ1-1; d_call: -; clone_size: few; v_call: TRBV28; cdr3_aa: CASRGGTEAFF; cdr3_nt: TGTGCCAGCAGGGGCGGAACTGAAGCTTTCTTT
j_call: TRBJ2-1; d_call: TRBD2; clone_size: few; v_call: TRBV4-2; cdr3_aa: CASSLRGGEAEQFF; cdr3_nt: TGTGCCAGCAGCCTCCGTGGGGGGGAGGCTGAGCAGTTCTTC
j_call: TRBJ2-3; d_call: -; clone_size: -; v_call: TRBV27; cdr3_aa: CASSPRSTYTQYF; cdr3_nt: TGTGCCAGCAGTCCGCGGTCCACCTATACGCAGTATTTT
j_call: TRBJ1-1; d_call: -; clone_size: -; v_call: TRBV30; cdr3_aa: CAWSVHSGVKTEAFF; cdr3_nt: TGTGCCTGGAGTGTACATTCAGGGGTTAAGACTGAAGCTTTCTTT
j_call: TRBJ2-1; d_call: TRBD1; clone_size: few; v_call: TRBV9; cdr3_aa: CASSPQTGSSYNEQFF; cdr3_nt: TGTGCCAGCAGCCCTCAGACAGGGAGCTCCTACAATGAGCAGTTCTTC
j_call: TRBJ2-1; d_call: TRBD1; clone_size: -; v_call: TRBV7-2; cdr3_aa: CASSLTGLNEQFF; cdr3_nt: TGTGCCAGCAGCTTGACAGGGTTGAATGAGCAGTTCTTC
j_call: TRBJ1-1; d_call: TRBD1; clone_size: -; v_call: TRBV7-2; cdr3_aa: CASSLQGDTEAFF; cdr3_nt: TGTGCCAGCAGCTTACAGGGGGATACTGAAGCTTTCTTT
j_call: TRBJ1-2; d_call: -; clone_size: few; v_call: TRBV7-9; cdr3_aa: CASSSGEGVYGYTF; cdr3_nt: TGTGCCAGCAGCTCAGGGGAAGGAGTCTATGGCTACACCTTC
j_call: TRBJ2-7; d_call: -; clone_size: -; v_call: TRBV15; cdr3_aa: CATSRAGGESYEQYF; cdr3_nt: TGTGCCACCAGCAGAGCCGGGGGCGAGTCCTACGAGCAGTACTTC
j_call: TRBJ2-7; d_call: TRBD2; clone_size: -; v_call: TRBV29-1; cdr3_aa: CSVASLAGSPDEQYF; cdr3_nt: TGCAGCGTTGCCTCTCTAGCGGGTTCCCCCGACGAGCAGTACTTC
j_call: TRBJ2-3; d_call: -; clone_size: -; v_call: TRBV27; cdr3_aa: CASSWRSTDTQYF; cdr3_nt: TGTGCCAGCAGTTGGCGGAGCACAGATACGCAGTATTTT
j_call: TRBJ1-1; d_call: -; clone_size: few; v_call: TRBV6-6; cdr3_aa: CASSPQEGVTEAFF; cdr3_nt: TGTGCCAGCAGTCCACAGGAGGGTGTCACTGAAGCTTTCTTT
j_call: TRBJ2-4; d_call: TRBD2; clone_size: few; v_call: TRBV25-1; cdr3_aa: CASSGGTSGRYDHIQYF; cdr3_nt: TGTGCCAGCAGTGGGGGGACTAGCGGGAGGTACGATCACATTCAGTACTTC